This entry is about one T cell receptor beta chain. Its antigen is still unknown. Germline CDR1 reads SGHNT; CDR2 reads YENEEA. The CDR3 is made up of 15 amino acids. V was pared by 1 base and J by 6 bases, with 12 bases between. Only in-frame clones appear in the TCRdb table, and some are missing; sequencing was by immunoSEQ multiplex PCR. The table records 65,000 to 95,000 clones, approximately 90% of them present only once. The data originate from a study of identifying expanded T cells in peripheral blood. Study-wide results and caveats: Approximately 1.1 clones differed between technical replicates, versus about 17 and 20 over time.

Sequenced input: blood. The TCR sequence derives from a person between 18 and 75 years old in good health. The gene calls are TRBV11-3 and TRBJ2-2; no firm D call. CDR3 DNA sequence: TGTGCCAGCAGCTTAGGATACTTGGGCGCCGGGGAGCTGTTTTTT. Translation: CASSLGYLGAGELFF.